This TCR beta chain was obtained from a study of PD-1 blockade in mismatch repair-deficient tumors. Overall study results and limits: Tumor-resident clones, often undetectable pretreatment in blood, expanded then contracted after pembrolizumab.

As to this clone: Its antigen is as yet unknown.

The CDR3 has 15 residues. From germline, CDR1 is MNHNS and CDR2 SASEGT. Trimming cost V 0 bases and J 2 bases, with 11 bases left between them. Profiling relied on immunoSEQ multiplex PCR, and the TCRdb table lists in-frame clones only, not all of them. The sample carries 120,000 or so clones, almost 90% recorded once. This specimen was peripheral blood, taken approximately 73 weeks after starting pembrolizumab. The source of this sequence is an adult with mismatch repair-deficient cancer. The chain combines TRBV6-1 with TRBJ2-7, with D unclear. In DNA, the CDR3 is TGTGCCAGCAGTGAAGCGAGGACGGGTGCCTACGAGCAGTACTTC. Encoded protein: CASSEARTGAYEQYF.